Listed below are T cell receptor beta chains from one sample, sequenced in a study of response to subunit inactivated influenza vaccine. Using its own MiXCR run on the RT-PCR reads, TCRdb lists one record per CDR3 protein. The data contain approximately 530,000 distinct CDR3 sequences, roughly 8.2% of them singletons. Sequences were derived from PBMCs from blood, sampled roughly 24 months after vaccination. The receptors stem from a man between 50 and 75 years old who received an inactivated influenza vaccine. The CDR3 runs from the conserved cysteine through the conserved F or W. D genes are given only for firm matches. Where a row states a size, it is once, few, many or the class of an expanded clone; other rows omit it.

TRBJ2-5 TRBD1 TRBV7-9 few TGTGCCAGCAGCAACCCTCAGGGGACAGGGCGAGAGACCCAGTACTTC CASSNPQGTGRETQYF
TRBJ2-1 TRBD2 TRBV7-2 - TGTGCCAGCAGCTTAGGCGGGAGGTATTTGGATGAGCAGTTCTTC CASSLGGRYLDEQFF
TRBJ2-3 - TRBV20-1 - TGCAGTGCTAGAGATTGGCTAGCGAGTAGCACAGATACGCAGTATTTT CSARDWLASSTDTQYF
TRBJ1-1 - TRBV29-1 few TGCAGCGTTAACCGACAGGAGAACACTGAAGCTTTCTTT CSVNRQENTEAFF
TRBJ2-7 TRBD2 TRBV15 - TGTGCCACCAGCAGTGGACTAGCGGGCTGGGACGAGCAGTACTTC CATSSGLAGWDEQYF
TRBJ1-5 TRBD1 TRBV29-1 few TGCAGCGGAACGACCGGGACAGGGTATCAGCCCCAGCATTTT CSGTTGTGYQPQHF
TRBJ1-3 - TRBV10-3 many TGTGCCATCAGTGAGCTAAGCGGGACGTCAGGCCCTGGAAACACCATATATTTT CAISELSGTSGPGNTIYF
TRBJ2-5 TRBD1 TRBV7-9 few TGTGCCAGCAGCTTAACATACAGGGGACAAGAGACCCAGTACTTC CASSLTYRGQETQYF
TRBJ2-3 - TRBV29-1 many TGCAGCGTTGGGCGTCTTTCCACAGATACGCAGTATTTT CSVGRLSTDTQYF
TRBJ2-5 - TRBV4-2 few TGTGCCAGCAGCCAAGTTGGCGGGGAGACCCAGTACTTC CASSQVGGETQYF
TRBJ2-7 - TRBV10-3 few TGTGCCATCACCGAGACGGTAATTGGGTTTAGGACCGGGAACGAGCAGTACTTC CAITETVIGFRTGNEQYF
TRBJ1-2 TRBD1 TRBV28 many TGTGCCAGCAGTAAGAGGGACAGGGAGAGCTATGGCTACACCTTC CASSKRDRESYGYTF
TRBJ2-1 - TRBV7-2 few TGTGCCAGCAGCAAAGTCCCCACAGACTACAATGAGCAGTTCTTC CASSKVPTDYNEQFF
TRBJ2-1 - TRBV7-7 few TGTGCTAGCAGCGAGCTCGGGGGCTCCTACAATGAGCAGTTCTTC CASSELGGSYNEQFF
TRBJ2-3 - TRBV29-1 many TGCAGCGTTGAGTCCACAGATACGCAGTATTTT CSVESTDTQYF
TRBJ2-1 - TRBV6-5 few TGTGCCAGCCGTCGAGGGAATGAGCAGTTCTTC CASRRGNEQFF